This T cell receptor beta chain emerged from a study of T cells in localized non-small cell lung cancer. The assay was immunoSEQ multiplex PCR, and TCRdb's table has in-frame clones only and misses some. In the table there are around 41,000 clones, around 86% of which are singletons. The input for sequencing was peripheral blood, taken before any cancer treatment. This clonotype was sampled from a man aged 40-75 years with stage I lung adenocarcinoma.

The CDR3 DNA is TGTGCCAGCAGCTCCGTGGACAGAGACACCGGGGAGCTGTTTTTT. Its translation is CASSSVDRDTGELFF. This chain joins TRBV5-6 and TRBJ2-2; perhaps TRBD1 as D (6 bases). The CDR3 is 15 amino acids. V lost 3 bases and J lost 3, with 12 bases in between. Germline CDR1 reads SGHDT; CDR2 reads YYEEEE.